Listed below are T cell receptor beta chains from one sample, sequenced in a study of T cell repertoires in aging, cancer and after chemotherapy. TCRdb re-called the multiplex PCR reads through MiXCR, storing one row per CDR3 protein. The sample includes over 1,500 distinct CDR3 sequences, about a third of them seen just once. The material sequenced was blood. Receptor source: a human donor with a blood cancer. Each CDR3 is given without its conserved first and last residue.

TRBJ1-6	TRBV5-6	ASSLRGNALH
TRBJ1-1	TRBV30	AWSAPSGTEAF
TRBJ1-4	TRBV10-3	ASSAGQGQGSGEKLF
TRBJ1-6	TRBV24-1	ATSDLTASRPLH
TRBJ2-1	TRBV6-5	ASTSRGTDNNEQF
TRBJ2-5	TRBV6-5	ASGQGGRETQY
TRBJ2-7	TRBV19	ASSIWASPTGSNEQY
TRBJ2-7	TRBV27	ATQNLYEQY
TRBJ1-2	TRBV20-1	SARDSQGAGSYYGYT
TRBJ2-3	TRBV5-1	ASSLDPADRTDTQY
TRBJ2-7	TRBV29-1	SVEEGPLYEQY
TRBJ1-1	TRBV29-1	SGGTDFMNTEAF
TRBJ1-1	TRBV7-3	ASSLTSWAGAEAF
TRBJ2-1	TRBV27	ASSFSSSYNEQF
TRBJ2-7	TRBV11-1	ASSLLGETTYEQY
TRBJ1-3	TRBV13	ASRTAGRKRNTIY
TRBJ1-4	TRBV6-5	ASSYSRGGKLF
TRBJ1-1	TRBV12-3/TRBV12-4	ASSPGQQNTEAF
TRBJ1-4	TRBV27	ASSLRGVPGQGNEKLF
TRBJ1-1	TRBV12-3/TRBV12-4	ASSPRLRTEAF
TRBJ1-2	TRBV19	ASSIGTGLNYGYT
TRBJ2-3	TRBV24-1	ATSKTQGPSTDTQY
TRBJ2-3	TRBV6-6	ASSSRTSGGGKDTQY
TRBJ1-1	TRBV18	ASSPGGGRGNTEAF
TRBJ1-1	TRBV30	AGRKGSGAEAF
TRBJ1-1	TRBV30	TWSSIRTEAF
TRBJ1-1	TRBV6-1	ASSEGLDTEAF
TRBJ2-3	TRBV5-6	ASSLGQTATDTQY
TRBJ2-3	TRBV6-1	ASSSSGGAGDTQY